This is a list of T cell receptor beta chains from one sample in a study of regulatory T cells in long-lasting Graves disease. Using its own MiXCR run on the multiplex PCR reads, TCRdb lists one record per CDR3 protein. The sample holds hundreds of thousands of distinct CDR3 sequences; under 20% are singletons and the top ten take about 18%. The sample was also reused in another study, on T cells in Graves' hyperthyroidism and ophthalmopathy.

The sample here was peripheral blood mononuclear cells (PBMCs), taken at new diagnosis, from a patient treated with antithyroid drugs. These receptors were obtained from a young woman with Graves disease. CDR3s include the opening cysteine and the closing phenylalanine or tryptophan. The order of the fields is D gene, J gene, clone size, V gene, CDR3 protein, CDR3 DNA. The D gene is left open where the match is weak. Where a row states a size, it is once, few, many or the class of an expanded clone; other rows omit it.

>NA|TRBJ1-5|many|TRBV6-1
CASSSFGQGNWNQPQHF
TGTGCCAGCAGCTCCTTTGGGCAGGGGAATTGGAATCAGCCCCAGCATTTT
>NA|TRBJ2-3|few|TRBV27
CASSFLGLTDTQYF
TGTGCCAGCAGTTTTCTAGGGCTCACAGATACGCAGTATTTT
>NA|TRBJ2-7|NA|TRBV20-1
CSARGAGFSEQYF
TGCAGTGCTAGAGGGGCAGGCTTCAGCGAGCAGTACTTC
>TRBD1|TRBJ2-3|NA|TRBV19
CASVPGGATDTQYF
TGTGCCAGTGTCCCAGGGGGAGCCACAGATACGCAGTATTTT
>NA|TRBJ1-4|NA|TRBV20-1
CSARVPEGLGANEKLFF
TGCAGTGCTAGAGTACCGGAAGGGCTGGGGGCTAATGAAAAACTGTTTTTT
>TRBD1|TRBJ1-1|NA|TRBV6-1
CASNQQGSTEAFF
TGTGCCAGCAACCAACAGGGGAGCACTGAAGCTTTCTTT
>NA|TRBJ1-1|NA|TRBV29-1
CSVERGRVGAEAFF
TGCAGCGTTGAGAGGGGGAGGGTGGGGGCTGAAGCTTTCTTT
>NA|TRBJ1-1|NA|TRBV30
CAWRNEGRTEAFF
TGTGCCTGGAGAAACGAGGGTAGGACTGAAGCTTTCTTT
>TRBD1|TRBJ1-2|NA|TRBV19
CASSIKGAYGYTF
TGTGCCAGTAGTATCAAGGGGGCGTATGGCTACACCTTC
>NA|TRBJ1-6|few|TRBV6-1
CATREVSGSPLHF
TGTGCCACCAGGGAGGTCTCGGGTTCACCCCTCCACTTT
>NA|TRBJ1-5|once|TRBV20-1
CSATLYNQPQHF
TGCAGTGCTACCTTGTATAATCAGCCCCAGCATTTT
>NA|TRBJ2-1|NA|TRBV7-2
CASSLGAAWNEQFF
TGTGCCAGCAGCTTAGGAGCAGCGTGGAATGAGCAGTTCTTC
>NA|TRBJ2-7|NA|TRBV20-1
CSARGNWGYEQYF
TGCAGTGCCCGGGGCAACTGGGGCTACGAGCAGTACTTC
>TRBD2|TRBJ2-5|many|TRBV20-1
CSAGTSGRQTQYF
TGCAGTGCGGGGACTAGCGGGAGGCAGACCCAGTACTTC
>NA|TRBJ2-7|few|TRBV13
CASSLAFGEQYF
TGTGCCAGCAGCCTCGCCTTTGGCGAGCAGTACTTC
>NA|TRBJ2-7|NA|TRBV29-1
CSVKGSKDRQYF
TGCAGCGTTAAAGGGTCCAAGGACCGGCAGTACTTC
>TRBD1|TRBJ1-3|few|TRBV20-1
CSAPWTGMGNTIYF
TGCAGTGCTCCATGGACAGGGATGGGAAACACCATATATTTT
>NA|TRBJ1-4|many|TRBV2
CASSDMFGGGGEKLFF
TGTGCCAGCAGTGACATGTTTGGGGGAGGAGGCGAAAAACTGTTTTTT
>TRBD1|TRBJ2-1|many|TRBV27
CASARTGGSYNEQFF
TGTGCCAGCGCCAGGACAGGGGGGTCCTACAATGAGCAGTTCTTC
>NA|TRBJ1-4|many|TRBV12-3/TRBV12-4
CASSLWGEEKLFF
TGTGCCAGCAGTTTGTGGGGAGAGGAAAAACTGTTTTTT
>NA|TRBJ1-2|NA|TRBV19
CASRNSTYPNYGYTF
TGTGCCAGTCGGAACAGTACCTACCCAAACTATGGCTACACCTTC
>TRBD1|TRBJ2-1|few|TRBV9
CASSVQGATSYNEQFF
TGTGCCAGCAGCGTACAGGGGGCAACGTCCTACAATGAGCAGTTCTTC
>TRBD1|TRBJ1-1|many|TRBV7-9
CASSARQGRNTEAFF
TGTGCCAGCAGCGCTAGACAGGGAAGAAACACTGAAGCTTTCTTT
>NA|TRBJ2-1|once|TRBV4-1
CASSQETGARYNEQFF
TGCGCCAGCAGCCAAGAGACTGGGGCTCGCTACAATGAGCAGTTCTTC
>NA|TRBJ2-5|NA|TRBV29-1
CSVEPDEETQYF
TGCAGCGTTGAACCGGACGAAGAGACCCAGTACTTC
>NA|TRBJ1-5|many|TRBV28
CASSLSGPSNQPQHF
TGTGCCAGCAGTTTATCAGGCCCTAGCAATCAGCCCCAGCATTTT
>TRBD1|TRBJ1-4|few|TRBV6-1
CASSDKVPGQGTNEKLFF
TGTGCCAGCAGTGACAAAGTCCCGGGACAGGGGACTAATGAAAAACTGTTTTTT
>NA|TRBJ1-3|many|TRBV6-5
CASSYSVTSGNTIYF
TGTGCCAGCAGTTATTCCGTCACCTCTGGAAACACCATATATTTT
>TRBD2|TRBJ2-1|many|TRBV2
CASSGVAGGSGEQFF
TGTGCCAGCAGTGGGGTAGCGGGAGGGTCAGGTGAGCAGTTCTTC
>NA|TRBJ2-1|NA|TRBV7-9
CASSLGFGLSYNEQFF
TGTGCCAGCAGCTTAGGTTTCGGACTCTCCTACAATGAGCAGTTCTTC
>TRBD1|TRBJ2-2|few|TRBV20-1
CSARDHSSGGIGELFF
TGCAGTGCTAGAGATCATTCGTCAGGGGGCATCGGGGAGCTGTTTTTT
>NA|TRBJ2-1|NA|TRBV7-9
CASSPEGGRESHNEQFF
TGTGCCAGCAGCCCCGAGGGGGGGCGGGAGTCCCACAATGAGCAGTTCTTC
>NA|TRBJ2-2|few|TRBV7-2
CASSLEGGLGGELFF
TGTGCCAGCAGCTTAGAAGGGGGTCTAGGCGGGGAGCTGTTTTTT
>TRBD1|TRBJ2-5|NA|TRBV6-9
CASSLQGATGEKTQYF
TGTGCCAGCAGTTTACAGGGGGCGACGGGAGAGAAGACCCAGTACTTC
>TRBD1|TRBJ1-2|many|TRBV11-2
CASSPAGTASF
TGTGCCAGCAGCCCCGCCGGGACAGCCTCCTTC
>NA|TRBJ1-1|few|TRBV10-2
CASSVRFTEAFF
TGCGCCAGCAGTGTACGTTTCACTGAAGCTTTCTTT
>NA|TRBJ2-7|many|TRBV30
CAWEGGGYEQYF
TGTGCCTGGGAAGGAGGGGGCTACGAGCAGTACTTC
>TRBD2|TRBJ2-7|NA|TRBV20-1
CSARGPSSGNIDEQYF
TGCAGTGCTAGAGGGCCCTCTAGCGGGAATATAGACGAGCAGTACTTC
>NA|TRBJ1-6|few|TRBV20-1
CSARTSQGSPLHF
TGCAGTGCCCGGACATCCCAAGGTTCACCCCTCCACTTT
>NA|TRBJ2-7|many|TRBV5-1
CASSLQGTYEQYF
TGTGCCAGCAGTCTGCAGGGGACCTACGAGCAGTACTTC
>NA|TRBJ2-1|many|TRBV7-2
CASSLGIVAQFF
TGTGCCAGCAGCTTAGGGATAGTGGCCCAGTTCTTC
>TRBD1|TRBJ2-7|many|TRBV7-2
CASSLGQGLYEQYF
TGTGCCAGCAGCTTAGGACAGGGGCTCTACGAGCAGTACTTC
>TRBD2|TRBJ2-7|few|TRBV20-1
CSARDPSRTSGYEQYF
TGCAGTGCAAGAGACCCCTCTCGGACTAGCGGATACGAGCAGTACTTC
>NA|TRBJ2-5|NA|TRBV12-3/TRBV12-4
CASTNIDGKETQYF
TGTGCCAGCACTAATATCGACGGGAAAGAGACCCAGTACTTC
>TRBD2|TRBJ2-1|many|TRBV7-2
CASSLGSGGPREQFF
TGTGCCAGCAGCTTAGGGTCGGGAGGGCCGCGGGAGCAGTTCTTC
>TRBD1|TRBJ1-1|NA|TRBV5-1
CASSTTGAGDTEAFF
TGCGCCAGCAGCACTACAGGGGCCGGGGACACTGAAGCTTTCTTT
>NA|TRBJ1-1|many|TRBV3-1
CASSNLQLTAEAFF
TGTGCCAGCAGCAACCTCCAGCTTACCGCTGAAGCTTTCTTT
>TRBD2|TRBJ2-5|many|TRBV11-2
CASSKQAAGGMKGTQYF
TGTGCCAGCAGCAAACAAGCAGCGGGAGGGATGAAAGGGACCCAGTACTTC
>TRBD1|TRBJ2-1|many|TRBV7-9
CASSRTGVDEQFF
TGTGCCAGCAGCCGAACAGGGGTCGATGAGCAGTTCTTC
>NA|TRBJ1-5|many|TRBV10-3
CAISESSFRGTQPQHF
TGTGCCATCAGTGAGTCTAGCTTTAGGGGGACCCAGCCCCAGCATTTT
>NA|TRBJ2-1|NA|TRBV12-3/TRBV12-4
CASSSGRRAHNEQFF
TGTGCCAGCAGCTCGGGTCGACGGGCGCACAATGAGCAGTTCTTC
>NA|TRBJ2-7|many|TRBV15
CATSRDSNSQYF
TGTGCCACCAGCAGAGATTCGAACTCACAGTACTTC
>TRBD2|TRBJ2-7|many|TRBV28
CASSSGLASYEQYF
TGTGCCAGCAGTTCTGGACTAGCGTCATACGAGCAGTACTTC